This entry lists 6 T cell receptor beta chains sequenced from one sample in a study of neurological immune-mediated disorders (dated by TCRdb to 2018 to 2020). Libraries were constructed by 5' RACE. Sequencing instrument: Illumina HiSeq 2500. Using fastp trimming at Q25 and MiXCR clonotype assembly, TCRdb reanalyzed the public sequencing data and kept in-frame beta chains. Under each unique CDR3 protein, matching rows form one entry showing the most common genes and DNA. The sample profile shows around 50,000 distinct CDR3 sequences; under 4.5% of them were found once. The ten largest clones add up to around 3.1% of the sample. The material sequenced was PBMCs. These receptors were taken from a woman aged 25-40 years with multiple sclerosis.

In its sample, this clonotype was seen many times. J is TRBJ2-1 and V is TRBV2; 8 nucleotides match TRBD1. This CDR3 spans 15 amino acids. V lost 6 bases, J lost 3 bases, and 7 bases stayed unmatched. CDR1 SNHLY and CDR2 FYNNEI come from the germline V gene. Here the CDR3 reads CASSLLQGVYNEQFF. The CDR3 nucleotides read TGTGCCAGCAGCCTACTACAGGGGGTCTACAATGAGCAGTTCTTC. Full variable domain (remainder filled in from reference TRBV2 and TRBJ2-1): EPEVTQTPSHQVTQMGQEVILRCVPISNHLYFYWYRQILGQKVEFLVSFYNNEISEKSEIFDDQFSVERPDGSNFTLKIRSTKLEDSAMYFCASSLLQGVYNEQFFGPGTRLTVL.

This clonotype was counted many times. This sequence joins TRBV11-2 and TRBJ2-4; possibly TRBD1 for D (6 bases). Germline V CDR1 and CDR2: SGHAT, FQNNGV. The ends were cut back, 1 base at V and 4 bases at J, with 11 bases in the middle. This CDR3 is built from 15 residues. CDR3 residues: CASSLGTQGKNIQYF. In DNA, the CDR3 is TGTGCCAGCAGCTTAGGAACACAGGGAAAAAACATTCAGTACTTC. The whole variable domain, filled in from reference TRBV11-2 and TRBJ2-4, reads EAGVAQSPRYKIIEKRQSVAFWCNPISGHATLYWYQQILGQGPKLLIQFQNNGVVDDSQLPKDRFSAERLKGVDSTLKIQPAKLEDSAVYLCASSLGTQGKNIQYFGAGTRLSVL.

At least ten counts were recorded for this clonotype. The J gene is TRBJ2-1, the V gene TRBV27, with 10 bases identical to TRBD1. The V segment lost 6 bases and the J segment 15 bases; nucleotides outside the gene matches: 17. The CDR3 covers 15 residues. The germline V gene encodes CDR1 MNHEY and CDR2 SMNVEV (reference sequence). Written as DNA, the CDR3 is TGTGCCAGCAGCCTGATGGACAGGGGGAGATCCCAGTGGTTCTTC. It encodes CASSLMDRGRSQWFF.

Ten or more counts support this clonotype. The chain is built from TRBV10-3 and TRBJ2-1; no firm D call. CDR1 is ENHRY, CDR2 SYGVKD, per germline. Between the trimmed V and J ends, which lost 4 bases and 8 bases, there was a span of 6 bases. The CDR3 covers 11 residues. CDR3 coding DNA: TGTGCCATCAGTGTTACAGATGAGCAGTTCTTC. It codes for CAISVTDEQFF.

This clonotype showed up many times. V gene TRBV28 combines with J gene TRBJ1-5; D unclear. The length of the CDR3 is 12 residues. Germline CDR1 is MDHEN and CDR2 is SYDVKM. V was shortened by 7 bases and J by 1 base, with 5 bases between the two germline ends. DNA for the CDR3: TGTGCCAGCACGGCAAGCAATCAGCCCCAGCATTTT. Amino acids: CASTASNQPQHF.

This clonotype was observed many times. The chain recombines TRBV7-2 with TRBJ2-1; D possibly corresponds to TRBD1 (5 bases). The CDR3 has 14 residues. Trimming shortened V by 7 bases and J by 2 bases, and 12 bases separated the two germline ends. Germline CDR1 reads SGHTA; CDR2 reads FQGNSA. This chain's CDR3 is CASTTGAAYNEQFF. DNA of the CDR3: TGTGCCAGCACCACAGGCGCAGCCTACAATGAGCAGTTCTTC.